One and the same sample provided the 18 T cell receptor beta chains below, sequenced in a study of blood T cell repertoires in COVID-19. Produced via immunoSEQ multiplex PCR; TCRdb's table is partial and in-frame only. The table has roughly 200,000 clones, 85% to 90% seen once. Sequenced material: peripheral blood. These TCRs come from a person aged 70 to 85 with COVID-19, enrolled during active disease.

This chain uses TRBV7-2 with TRBJ1-2, with a weak D call TRBD1 (6 bases). Germline CDR1 reads SGHTA; CDR2 reads FQGNSA. The CDR3 spans 13 residues. Trimming removed 5 bases from V and 6 bases from J, with 13 bases in between. The CDR3 DNA reads as TGTGCCAGCAGCATTTACAGGGCCCATGGCTACACCTTC. Encoded protein: CASSIYRAHGYTF. Variable domain in full (rest from reference TRBV7-2 and TRBJ1-2): GAGVSQSPSNKVTEKGKDVELRCDPISGHTALYWYRQSLGQGLEFLIYFQGNSAPDKSGLPSDRFSAERTGGSVSTLTIQRTQQEDSAVYLCASSIYRAHGYTFGSGTRLTVV.

This chain links TRBV5-1 with TRBJ1-1; D possibly corresponds to TRBD1 (6 bases). The CDR3 covers 15 residues. Germline-derived CDR1 and CDR2 are SGHRS and YFSETQ. Trimming took 0 bases from V and 0 from J, leaving 9 bases between them. CDR3 amino acids: CASSLERTVNTEAFF. The CDR3 nucleotides read TGCGCCAGCAGCTTGGAACGGACAGTGAACACTGAAGCTTTCTTT.

This clone has just one count. The chain couples TRBV7-2 to TRBJ1-4; D remains unclear. The length of the CDR3 is 18 residues. Germline values: CDR1 SGHTA, CDR2 FQGNSA. V was shortened by 1 base and J by 7 bases, with 22 bases between the two germline ends. The CDR3, as DNA: TGTGCCAGCAGCTTAGTTTGGGTCGGCGGGTTCAGTTTTGAAAAACTGTTTTTT. The encoded protein is CASSLVWVGGFSFEKLFF.

The J gene is TRBJ2-3, the V gene TRBV3-1 (or the pseudogene TRBV3-2), with 7 bases lining up with TRBD2. Germline CDR1 LGHDT, CDR2 YNNKEL (reference sequence). This CDR3 comprises 13 residues. V lost 6 bases to trimming and J lost 2 bases; unmatched junction nucleotides: 2. DNA for the CDR3: TGTGCCAGCAGAGGACTAGTCACAGATACGCAGTATTTT. Its protein is CASRGLVTDTQYF.

The rearrangement links TRBV7-8 to TRBJ2-2; 7 bases fit TRBD1. Germline CDR1 and CDR2: SGHVS and FQNEAQ. The trim removed 3 bases at V and 5 bases at J, leaving 6 bases unmatched. This CDR3 is 15 amino acids long. The CDR3 DNA sequence: TGTGCCAGCAGCTTCGAGACAGGGTGGACCGGGGAGCTGTTTTTT. This sequence encodes CASSFETGWTGELFF. The full variable domain, rest sourced from reference TRBV7-8 and TRBJ2-2, is GAGVSQSPRYKVAKRGQDVALRCDPISGHVSLFWYQQALGQGPEFLTYFQNEAQLDKSGLPSDRFFAERPEGSVSTLKIQRTQQEDSAVYLCASSFETGWTGELFFGEGSRLTVL.

The V call is TRBV9, the J call TRBJ2-4; D may be TRBD1 (6 bases). CDR1 and CDR2 from the germline V gene are SGDLS and YYNGEE. The V end lost 4 bases, the J end lost 2 bases, and 16 bases lay between the germline ends. CDR3 length: 16 amino acids. This chain's CDR3 is CASSPVVQGTKNIQYF. The CDR3 DNA reads TGTGCCAGCAGCCCCGTAGTGCAGGGGACCAAAAACATTCAGTACTTC. Together with reference TRBV9 and TRBJ2-4, the CDR3 gives the full variable domain: DSGVTQTPKHLITATGQRVTLRCSPRSGDLSVYWYQQSLDQGLQFLIQYYNGEERAKGNILERFSAQQFPDLHSELNLSSLELGDSALYFCASSPVVQGTKNIQYFGAGTRLSVL.

The table lists this clone with a count of one. The V gene is TRBV11-2, the J gene TRBJ2-5; 9 bases fit TRBD1. The CDR3 covers 14 residues. The trim removed 5 bases at V and 5 bases at J, leaving 6 bases unmatched. In germline, CDR1 is SGHAT, CDR2 FQNNGV. The CDR3 region is CASSTTGQGETQYF. Here the CDR3 DNA reads TGTGCCAGCAGCACCACTGGACAGGGGGAGACCCAGTACTTC.

This chain links TRBV9 with TRBJ1-4; tentatively, D is TRBD1 (6 bases). In germline, CDR1 is SGDLS, CDR2 YYNGEE. This CDR3 has 15 amino acids. V lost 0 bases and J lost 5, with 11 bases in between. The CDR3 coding sequence is TGTGCCAGCAGCGTAGCAGGGGCTAAGAATGAAAAACTGTTTTTT. This codes for CASSVAGAKNEKLFF.

This rearrangement joins TRBV7-2 to TRBJ2-2, with D perhaps TRBD2 (6 bases). V was cut by 3 bases and J by 4 bases, with 12 bases left in between. This CDR3 is built from 15 residues. Germline V gene sequence: CDR1 SGHTA, CDR2 FQGNSA. The CDR3 here is CASSFRRGSTGELFF. The CDR3 DNA reads TGTGCCAGCAGCTTCCGACGGGGGAGCACCGGGGAGCTGTTTTTT. Looking up the rest from reference TRBV7-2 and TRBJ2-2 gives the full variable domain: GAGVSQSPSNKVTEKGKDVELRCDPISGHTALYWYRQSLGQGLEFLIYFQGNSAPDKSGLPSDRFSAERTGGSVSTLTIQRTQQEDSAVYLCASSFRRGSTGELFFGEGSRLTVL.

The rearrangement joins TRBV15 to TRBJ1-4; the D is unclear. The germline V and J ends were trimmed by 9 bases and 0 bases, with 14 bases remaining between them. The length of the CDR3 is 15 residues. Germline CDR1 and CDR2: LNHNV and YYDKDF (reference sequence). In DNA form, the CDR3 reads TGTGCCACAAAGATATCACAAGCAACTAATGAAAAACTGTTTTTT. The encoded protein is CATKISQATNEKLFF.

The rearrangement uses TRBV4-2 and TRBJ1-2; 7 nucleotides align to TRBD1. V was pared by 4 bases and J by 3 bases, with 8 bases of the junction left unmatched. This CDR3 comprises 15 residues. The germline CDR1 and CDR2 sequences are LGHNA and YNFKEQ. For the CDR3, the DNA is TGTGCCAGCAGCCCGGGTACCGGGACAGACTATGGCTACACCTTC. This translates into CASSPGTGTDYGYTF.

This clone was seen only once. This sequence joins TRBV2 and TRBJ1-1, with TRBD1 identical over 9 bases. V dropped 10 bases and J dropped 1; count of bases not matched to a gene: 4. Per germline, CDR1 SNHLY and CDR2 FYNNEI. CDR3 length equals 13 residues. The CDR3 coding sequence is TGTGCCACCCGGGACAGGGCGAACACTGAAGCTTTCTTT. This gives the protein CATRDRANTEAFF.

This chain uses TRBV5-5 with TRBJ2-7; possible D gene TRBD2, 7 bases. Germline CDR1 reads SGHKS; CDR2 reads YYEKEE (reference sequence). Deletions cut 5 bases from V and 3 bases from J, with 18 bases between. The CDR3 has 15 residues. CDR3 sequence (DNA): TGTGCCAGCAGATGGGGGGGCTGGTCGGGCTACGAGCAGTACTTC. Protein product: CASRWGGWSGYEQYF.

This chain uses TRBV10-3 with TRBJ1-2, with D uncertain. The CDR3 contains 13 residues. Germline assignment: CDR1 ENHRY and CDR2 SYGVKD. Trimming cost V 10 bases and J 4 bases, with 16 bases left between them. The CDR3 DNA reads TGTGCCACGTCCGGGGATGCGCCCTATGGCTACACCTTC. It codes for CATSGDAPYGYTF.

This chain links TRBV12-3 or TRBV12-4 with TRBJ2-5; D is perhaps TRBD1 (5 bases). V was trimmed by 7 bases and J by 4 bases, leaving 13 bases between them. CDR3 length: 13 residues. The CDR3 coding sequence is TGTGCCAGCACCCAAGACAGCGTAGAGACCCAGTACTTC. As protein: CASTQDSVETQYF.

The gene calls are TRBV19 and TRBJ1-6; TRBD1 agrees at 9 bases. J gave up 10 bases and V 5 bases, and 6 bases lay outside the gene matches. The CDR3 has 14 amino acids. Per the germline V gene, CDR1 is LNHDA and CDR2 is SQIVND (reference sequence). CDR3 sequence reads: CASSETGGLSPLHF. In DNA form, the CDR3 reads TGTGCCAGTAGTGAGACAGGGGGACTCTCACCCCTCCACTTT. Using reference TRBV19 and TRBJ1-6 for the parts outside the CDR3, the full variable domain is DGGITQSPKYLFRKEGQNVTLSCEQNLNHDAMYWYRQDPGQGLRLIYYSQIVNDFQKGDIAEGYSVSREKKESFPLTVTSAQKNPTAFYLCASSETGGLSPLHFGNGTRLTVT.

The chain combines TRBV10-3 with TRBJ2-7, with D tentatively TRBD2 (5 bases). Germline V gene lookup returns CDR1 ENHRY and CDR2 SYGVKD. The germline V and J ends were trimmed by 6 bases and 3 bases, with 15 bases remaining between them. The CDR3 has 14 residues. The CDR3 DNA sequence: TGTGCCATCAGACCTGGGAGCTCAGGCTACGAGCAGTACTTC. This codes for CAIRPGSSGYEQYF.

This chain joins TRBV5-8 and TRBJ1-2; D may be TRBD1 (6 bases). The CDR3 contains 14 residues. Deletions cut 4 bases from V and 0 bases from J, with 10 bases between. CDR1 SGHTS and CDR2 YDEGEE come from the germline V gene. The CDR3 here is CASSIRQANYGYTF. The CDR3 DNA reads TGTGCCAGCAGCATAAGACAGGCTAACTATGGCTACACCTTC.